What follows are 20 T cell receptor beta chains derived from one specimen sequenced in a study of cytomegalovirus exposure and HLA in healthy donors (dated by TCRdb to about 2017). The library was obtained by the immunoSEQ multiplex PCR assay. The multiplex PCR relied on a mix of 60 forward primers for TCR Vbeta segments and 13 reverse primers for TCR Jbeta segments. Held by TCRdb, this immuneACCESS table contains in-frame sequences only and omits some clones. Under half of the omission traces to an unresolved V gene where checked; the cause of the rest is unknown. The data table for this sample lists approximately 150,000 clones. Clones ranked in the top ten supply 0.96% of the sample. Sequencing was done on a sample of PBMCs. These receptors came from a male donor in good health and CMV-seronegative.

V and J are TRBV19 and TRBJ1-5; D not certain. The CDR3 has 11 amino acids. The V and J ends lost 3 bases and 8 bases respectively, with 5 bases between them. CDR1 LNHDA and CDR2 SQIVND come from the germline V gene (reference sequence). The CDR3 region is CASSIGEPQHF. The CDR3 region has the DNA TGTGCCAGTAGTATTGGAGAGCCCCAGCATTTT.

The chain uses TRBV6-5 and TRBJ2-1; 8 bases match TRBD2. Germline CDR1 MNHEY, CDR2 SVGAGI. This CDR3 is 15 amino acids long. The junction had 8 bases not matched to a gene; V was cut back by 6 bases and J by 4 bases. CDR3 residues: CASSVSGTSYNEQFF. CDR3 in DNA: TGTGCCAGCAGCGTTAGTGGGACTAGTTACAATGAGCAGTTCTTC.

The DNA for the CDR3 is TGTGCCAGCAGCCGGGTCCGGGACAGCCAGAATTTAAGAAACTATGGCTACACCTTC. Its protein product is CASSRVRDSQNLRNYGYTF. V gene TRBV5-6 combines with J gene TRBJ1-2; TRBD1 matches at 7 bases. V shed 4 bases and J 2 bases; nucleotides not matched to a gene: 20. Per the germline V gene, CDR1 is SGHDT and CDR2 is YYEEEE. This CDR3 has 19 amino acids.

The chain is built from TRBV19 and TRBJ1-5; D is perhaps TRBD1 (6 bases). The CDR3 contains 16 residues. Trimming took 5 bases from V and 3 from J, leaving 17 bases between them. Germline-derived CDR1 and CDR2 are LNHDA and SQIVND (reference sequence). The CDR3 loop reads CASSEPATGPNQPQHF. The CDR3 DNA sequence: TGTGCCAGTAGTGAACCAGCGACAGGCCCCAATCAGCCCCAGCATTTT. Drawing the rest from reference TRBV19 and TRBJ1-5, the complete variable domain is DGGITQSPKYLFRKEGQNVTLSCEQNLNHDAMYWYRQDPGQGLRLIYYSQIVNDFQKGDIAEGYSVSREKKESFPLTVTSAQKNPTAFYLCASSEPATGPNQPQHFGDGTRLSIL.

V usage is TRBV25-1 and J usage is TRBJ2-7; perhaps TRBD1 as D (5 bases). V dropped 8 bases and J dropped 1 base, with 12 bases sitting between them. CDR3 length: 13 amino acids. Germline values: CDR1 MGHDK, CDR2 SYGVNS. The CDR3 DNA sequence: TGTGCCAGCGAAACGGACACTTCCTACGAGCAGTACTTC. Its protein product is CASETDTSYEQYF.

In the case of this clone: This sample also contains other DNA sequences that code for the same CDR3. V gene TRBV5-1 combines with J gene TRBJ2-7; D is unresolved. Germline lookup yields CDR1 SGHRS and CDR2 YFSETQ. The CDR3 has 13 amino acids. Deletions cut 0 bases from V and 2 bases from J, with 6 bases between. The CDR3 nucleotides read TGCGCCAGCAGCTTGGCAACAGCCTACGAGCAGTACTTC. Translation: CASSLATAYEQYF.

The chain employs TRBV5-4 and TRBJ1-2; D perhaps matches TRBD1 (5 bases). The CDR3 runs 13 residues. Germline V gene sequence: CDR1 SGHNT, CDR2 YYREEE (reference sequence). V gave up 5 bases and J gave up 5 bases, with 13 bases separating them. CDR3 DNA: TGTGCCAGCAGACCCGGGGGGGAGTATGGCTACACCTTC. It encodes CASRPGGEYGYTF.

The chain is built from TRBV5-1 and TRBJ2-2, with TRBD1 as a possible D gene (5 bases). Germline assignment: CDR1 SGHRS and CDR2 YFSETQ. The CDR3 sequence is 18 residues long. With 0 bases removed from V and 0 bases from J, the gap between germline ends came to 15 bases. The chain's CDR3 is CASSLDLTGPSNTGELFF. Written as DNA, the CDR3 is TGCGCCAGCAGCTTGGATTTAACAGGACCCTCGAACACCGGGGAGCTGTTTTTT.

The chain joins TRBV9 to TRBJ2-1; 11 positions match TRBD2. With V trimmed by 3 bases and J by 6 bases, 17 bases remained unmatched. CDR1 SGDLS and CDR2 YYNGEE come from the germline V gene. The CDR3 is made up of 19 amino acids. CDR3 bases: TGTGCCAGCAGCGCAAGACTAGCGGGACAGTGGCGGGAAGGCAATGAGCAGTTCTTC. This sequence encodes CASSARLAGQWREGNEQFF.

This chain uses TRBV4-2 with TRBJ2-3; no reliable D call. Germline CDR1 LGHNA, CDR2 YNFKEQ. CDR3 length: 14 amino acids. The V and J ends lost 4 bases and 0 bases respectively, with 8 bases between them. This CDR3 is CASSRRLSTDTQYF. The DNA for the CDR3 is TGTGCCAGCAGCCGTCGACTTAGCACAGATACGCAGTATTTT.

CDR3 amino acids: CASRRDSIAYEQYF. CDR3 nucleotide sequence: TGTGCCAGCAGGAGAGACAGCATCGCCTACGAGCAGTACTTC. The chain has TRBV6-5 and TRBJ2-7, with D tentatively TRBD1 (5 bases). The V gene lost 6 bases and the J gene lost 2 bases, with 14 bases spanning the gap. Germline V gene sequence: CDR1 MNHEY, CDR2 SVGAGI. The CDR3 runs 14 residues.

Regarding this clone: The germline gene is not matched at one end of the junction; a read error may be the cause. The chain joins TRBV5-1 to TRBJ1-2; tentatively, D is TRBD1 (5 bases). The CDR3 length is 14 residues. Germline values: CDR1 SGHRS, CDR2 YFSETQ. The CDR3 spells CASSLGGDAGRIFF. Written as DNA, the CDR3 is TGCGCCAGCAGCTTGGGAGGGGACGCGGGACGGATCTTCTTC. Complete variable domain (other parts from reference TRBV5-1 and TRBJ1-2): KAGVTQTPRYLIKTRGQQVTLSCSPISGHRSVSWYQQTPGQGLQFLFEYFSETQRNKGNFPGRFSGRQFSNSRSEMNVSTLELGDSALYLCASSLGGDAGRIFFGSGTRLTVV.

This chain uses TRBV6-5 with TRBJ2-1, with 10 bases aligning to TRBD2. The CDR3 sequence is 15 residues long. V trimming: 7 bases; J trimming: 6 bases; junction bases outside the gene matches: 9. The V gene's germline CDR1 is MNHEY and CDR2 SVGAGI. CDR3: CASTPPLAGVNEQFF. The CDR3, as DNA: TGTGCCAGCACCCCCCCGCTAGCGGGAGTCAATGAGCAGTTCTTC.

The CDR3 nucleotides are TGCAGCGTCACGAGGTCGGGGGGGTTCTACAATGAGCAGTTCTTC. It is translated as CSVTRSGGFYNEQFF. The chain recombines TRBV29-1 with TRBJ2-1, with 8 nucleotides matching TRBD2. In germline, CDR1 is SQVTM, CDR2 ANQGSEA. This CDR3 spans 15 amino acids. J gave up 3 bases and V 6 bases, and 10 bases lay outside the gene matches.

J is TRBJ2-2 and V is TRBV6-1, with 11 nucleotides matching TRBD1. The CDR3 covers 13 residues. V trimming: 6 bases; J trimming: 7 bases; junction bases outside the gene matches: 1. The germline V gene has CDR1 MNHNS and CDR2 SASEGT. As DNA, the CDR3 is TGTGCCAGCAGGGGACAGGGGGACGGGGAGCTGTTTTTT. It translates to CASRGQGDGELFF.

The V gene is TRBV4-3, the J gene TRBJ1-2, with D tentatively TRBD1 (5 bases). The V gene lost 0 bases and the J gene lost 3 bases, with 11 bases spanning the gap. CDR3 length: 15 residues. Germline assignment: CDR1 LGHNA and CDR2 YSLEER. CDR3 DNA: TGCGCCAGCAGCCAAGATGCCCGACAGTACTATGGCTACACCTTC. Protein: CASSQDARQYYGYTF.

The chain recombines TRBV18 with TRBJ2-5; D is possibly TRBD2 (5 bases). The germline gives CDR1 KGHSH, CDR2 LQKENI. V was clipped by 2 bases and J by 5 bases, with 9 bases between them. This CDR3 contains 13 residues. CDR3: CASSPDIAETQYF. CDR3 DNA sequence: TGTGCCAGCTCACCAGATATAGCGGAGACCCAGTACTTC. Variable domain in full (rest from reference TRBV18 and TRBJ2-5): NAGVMQNPRHLVRRRGQEARLRCSPMKGHSHVYWYRQLPEEGLKFMVYLQKENIIDESGMPKERFSAEFPKEGPSILRIQQVVRGDSAAYFCASSPDIAETQYFGPGTRLLVL.

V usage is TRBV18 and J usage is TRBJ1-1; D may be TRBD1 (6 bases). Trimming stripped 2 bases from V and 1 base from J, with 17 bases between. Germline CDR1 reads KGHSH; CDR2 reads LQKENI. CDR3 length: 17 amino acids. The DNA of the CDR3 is TGTGCCAGCTCACCATATGCTTTACCAGGGGAGAACACTGAAGCTTTCTTT. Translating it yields CASSPYALPGENTEAFF.

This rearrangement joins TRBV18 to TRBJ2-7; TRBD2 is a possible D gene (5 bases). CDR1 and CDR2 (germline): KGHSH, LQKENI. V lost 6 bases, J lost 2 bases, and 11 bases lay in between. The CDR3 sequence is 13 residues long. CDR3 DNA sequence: TGTGCCAGCTCTTCGGGGTACGCCTACGAGCAGTACTTC. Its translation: CASSSGYAYEQYF.

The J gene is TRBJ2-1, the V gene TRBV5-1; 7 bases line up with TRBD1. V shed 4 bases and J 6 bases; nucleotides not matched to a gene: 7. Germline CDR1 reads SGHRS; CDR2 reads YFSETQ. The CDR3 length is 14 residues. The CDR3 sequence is CASSVPQGVNEQFF. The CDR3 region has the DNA TGCGCCAGCAGCGTCCCCCAGGGGGTCAATGAGCAGTTCTTC.